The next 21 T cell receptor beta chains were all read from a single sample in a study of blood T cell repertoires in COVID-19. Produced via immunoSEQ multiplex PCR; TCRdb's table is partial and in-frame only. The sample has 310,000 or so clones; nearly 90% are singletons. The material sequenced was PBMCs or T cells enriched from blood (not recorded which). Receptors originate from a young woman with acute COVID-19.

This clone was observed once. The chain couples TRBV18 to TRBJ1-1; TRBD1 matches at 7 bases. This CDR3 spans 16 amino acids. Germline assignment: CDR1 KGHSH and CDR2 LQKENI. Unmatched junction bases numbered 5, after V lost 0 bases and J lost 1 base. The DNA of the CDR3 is TGTGCCAGCTCACCACCCGTAGGGACAGCGAACACTGAAGCTTTCTTT. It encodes CASSPPVGTANTEAFF.

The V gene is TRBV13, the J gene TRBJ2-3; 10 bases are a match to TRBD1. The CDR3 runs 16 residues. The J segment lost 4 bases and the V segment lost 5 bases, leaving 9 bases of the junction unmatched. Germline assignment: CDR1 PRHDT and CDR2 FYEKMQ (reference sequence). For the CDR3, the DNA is TGTGCCAGCAGCACGCGGGACAGGGGAGGCTCAGATACGCAGTATTTT. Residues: CASSTRDRGGSDTQYF.

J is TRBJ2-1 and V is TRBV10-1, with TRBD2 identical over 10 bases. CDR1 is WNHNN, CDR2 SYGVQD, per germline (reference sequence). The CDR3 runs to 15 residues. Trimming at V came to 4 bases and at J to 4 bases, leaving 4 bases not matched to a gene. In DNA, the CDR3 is TGCGCCAGCAGTGCGGGACTAGCGAGGTACAATGAGCAGTTCTTC. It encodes CASSAGLARYNEQFF.

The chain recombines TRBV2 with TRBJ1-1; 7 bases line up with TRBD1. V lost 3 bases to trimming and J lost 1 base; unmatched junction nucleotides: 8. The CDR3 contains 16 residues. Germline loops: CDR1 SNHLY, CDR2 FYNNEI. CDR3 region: CASSDGGTEENTEAFF. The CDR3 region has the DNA TGTGCCAGCAGTGATGGGGGGACAGAAGAGAACACTGAAGCTTTCTTT.

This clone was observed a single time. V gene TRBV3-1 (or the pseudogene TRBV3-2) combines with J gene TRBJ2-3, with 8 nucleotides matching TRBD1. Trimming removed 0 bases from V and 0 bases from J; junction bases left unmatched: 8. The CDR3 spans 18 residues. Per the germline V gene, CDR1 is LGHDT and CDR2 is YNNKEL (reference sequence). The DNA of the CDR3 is TGTGCCAGCAGCCAAGATGGGGGACAGGTCTCTAGCACAGATACGCAGTATTTT. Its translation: CASSQDGGQVSSTDTQYF.

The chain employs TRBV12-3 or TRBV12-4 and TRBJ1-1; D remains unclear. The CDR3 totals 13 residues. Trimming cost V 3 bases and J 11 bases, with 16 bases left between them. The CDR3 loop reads CASSFGVGSSAFF. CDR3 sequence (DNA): TGTGCCAGCAGTTTTGGGGTAGGGAGCTCGGCTTTCTTT.

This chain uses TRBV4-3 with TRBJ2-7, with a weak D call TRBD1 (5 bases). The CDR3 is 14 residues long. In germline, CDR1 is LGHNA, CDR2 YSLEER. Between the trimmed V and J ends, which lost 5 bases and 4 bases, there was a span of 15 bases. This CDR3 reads CASSLGAGAYEQYF. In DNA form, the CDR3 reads TGCGCCAGCAGCTTAGGGGCAGGAGCGTACGAGCAGTACTTC.

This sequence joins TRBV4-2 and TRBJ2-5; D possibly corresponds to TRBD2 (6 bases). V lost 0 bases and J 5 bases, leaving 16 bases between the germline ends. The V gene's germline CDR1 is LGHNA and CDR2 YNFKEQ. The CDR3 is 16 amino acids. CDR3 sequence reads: CASSQDSSGDWETQYF. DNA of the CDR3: TGTGCCAGCAGCCAAGATTCTTCGGGAGATTGGGAGACCCAGTACTTC.

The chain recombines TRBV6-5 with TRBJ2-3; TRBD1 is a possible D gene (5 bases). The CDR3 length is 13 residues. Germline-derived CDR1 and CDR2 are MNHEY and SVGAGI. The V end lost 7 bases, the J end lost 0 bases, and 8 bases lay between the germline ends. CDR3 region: CASTGHSTDTQYF. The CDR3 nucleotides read TGTGCCAGCACCGGACATAGCACAGATACGCAGTATTTT.

The CDR3 DNA follows: TGTGCCAGCAGTTTAATTGGTGGGTCTCGGGGCGAGCAGTACTTC. It yields the protein CASSLIGGSRGEQYF. This chain links TRBV11-2 with TRBJ2-7; perhaps TRBD2 as D (5 bases). The length of the CDR3 is 15 residues. Germline V gene lookup returns CDR1 SGHAT and CDR2 FQNNGV. V was trimmed by 6 bases and J by 6 bases, leaving 21 bases between them.

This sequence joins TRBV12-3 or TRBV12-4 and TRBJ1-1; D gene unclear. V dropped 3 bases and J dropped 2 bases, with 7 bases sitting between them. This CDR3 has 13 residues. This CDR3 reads CASSFKLNTEAFF. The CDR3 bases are TGTGCCAGCAGTTTTAAACTTAACACTGAAGCTTTCTTT.

The CDR3: CASSPASGSYEQFF. The CDR3 DNA follows: TGTGCCAGCAGTCCGGCTAGCGGGAGCTATGAGCAGTTCTTC. This chain uses TRBV6-4 with TRBJ2-1; 10 nucleotides match TRBD2. This CDR3 has 14 amino acids. The germline V gene encodes CDR1 MRHNA and CDR2 SNTAGT. The J segment lost 8 bases and the V segment lost 5 bases, leaving 6 bases of the junction unmatched.

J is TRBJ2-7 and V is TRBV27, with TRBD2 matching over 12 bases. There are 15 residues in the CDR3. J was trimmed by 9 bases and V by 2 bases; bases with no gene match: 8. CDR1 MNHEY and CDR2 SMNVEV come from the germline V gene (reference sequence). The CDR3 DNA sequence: TGTGCCAGCAGTTTAGGGCTAGCGGGAGGGCCGGGGCAGTACTTC. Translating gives CASSLGLAGGPGQYF.

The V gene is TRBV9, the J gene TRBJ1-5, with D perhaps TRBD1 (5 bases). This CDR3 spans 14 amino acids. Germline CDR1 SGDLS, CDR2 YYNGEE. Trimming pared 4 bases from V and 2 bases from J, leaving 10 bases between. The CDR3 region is CASSPTGGNQPQHF. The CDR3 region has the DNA TGTGCCAGCAGCCCAACGGGGGGCAATCAGCCCCAGCATTTT.

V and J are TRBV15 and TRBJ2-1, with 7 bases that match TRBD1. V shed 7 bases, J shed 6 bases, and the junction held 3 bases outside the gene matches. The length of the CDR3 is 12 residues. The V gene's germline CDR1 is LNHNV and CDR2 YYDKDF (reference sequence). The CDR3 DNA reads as TGTGCCACCACGGACAGGTTCAATGAGCAGTTCTTC. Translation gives CATTDRFNEQFF.

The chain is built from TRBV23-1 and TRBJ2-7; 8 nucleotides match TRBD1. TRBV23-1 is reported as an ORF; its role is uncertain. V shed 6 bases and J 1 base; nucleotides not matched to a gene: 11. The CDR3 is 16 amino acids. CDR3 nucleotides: TGCGCCAGCAGCATCCCCCAGGGGGCGCGATCCTACGAGCAGTACTTC. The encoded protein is CASSIPQGARSYEQYF.

The CDR3 loop is CASSPRTSGYSYNEQFF. CDR3 DNA: TGTGCCAGCAGTCCCCGGACTAGCGGGTATTCCTACAATGAGCAGTTCTTC. This chain links TRBV28 with TRBJ2-1, with 11 bases fitting TRBD2. Germline lookup yields CDR1 MDHEN and CDR2 SYDVKM. V shed 5 bases and J 1 base; nucleotides not matched to a gene: 7. CDR3 length equals 17 residues. The full variable domain, completed using reference TRBV28 and TRBJ2-1, is DVKVTQSSRYLVKRTGEKVFLECVQDMDHENMFWYRQDPGLGLRLIYFSYDVKMKEKGDIPEGYSVSREKKERFSLILESASTNQTSMYLCASSPRTSGYSYNEQFFGPGTRLTVL.

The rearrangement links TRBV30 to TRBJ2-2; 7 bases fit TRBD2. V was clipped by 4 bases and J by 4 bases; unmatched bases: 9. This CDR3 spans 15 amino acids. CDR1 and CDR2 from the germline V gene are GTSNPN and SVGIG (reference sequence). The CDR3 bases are TGTGCCTGGAATGTTGCGGGAGTCGTCACCGGGGAGCTGTTTTTT. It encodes CAWNVAGVVTGELFF.

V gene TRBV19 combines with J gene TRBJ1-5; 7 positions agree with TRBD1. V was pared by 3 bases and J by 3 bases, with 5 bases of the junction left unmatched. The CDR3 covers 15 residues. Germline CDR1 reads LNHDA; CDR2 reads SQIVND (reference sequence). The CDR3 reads CASSMGQIYNQPQHF. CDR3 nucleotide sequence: TGTGCCAGTAGTATGGGACAGATTTACAATCAGCCCCAGCATTTT.

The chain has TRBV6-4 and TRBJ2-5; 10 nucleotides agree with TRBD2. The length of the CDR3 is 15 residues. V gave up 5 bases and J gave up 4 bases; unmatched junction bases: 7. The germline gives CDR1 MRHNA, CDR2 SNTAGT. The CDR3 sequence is CASSRLAGARETQYF. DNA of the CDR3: TGTGCCAGCAGTCGGCTAGCGGGAGCTAGAGAGACCCAGTACTTC.

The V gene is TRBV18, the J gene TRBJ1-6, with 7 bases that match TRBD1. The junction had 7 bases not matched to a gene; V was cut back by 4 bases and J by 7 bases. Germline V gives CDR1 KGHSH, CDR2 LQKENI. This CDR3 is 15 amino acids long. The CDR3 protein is CASSQGAAGNSPLHF. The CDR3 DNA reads TGTGCCAGCTCACAGGGGGCTGCTGGGAATTCACCCCTCCACTTT.